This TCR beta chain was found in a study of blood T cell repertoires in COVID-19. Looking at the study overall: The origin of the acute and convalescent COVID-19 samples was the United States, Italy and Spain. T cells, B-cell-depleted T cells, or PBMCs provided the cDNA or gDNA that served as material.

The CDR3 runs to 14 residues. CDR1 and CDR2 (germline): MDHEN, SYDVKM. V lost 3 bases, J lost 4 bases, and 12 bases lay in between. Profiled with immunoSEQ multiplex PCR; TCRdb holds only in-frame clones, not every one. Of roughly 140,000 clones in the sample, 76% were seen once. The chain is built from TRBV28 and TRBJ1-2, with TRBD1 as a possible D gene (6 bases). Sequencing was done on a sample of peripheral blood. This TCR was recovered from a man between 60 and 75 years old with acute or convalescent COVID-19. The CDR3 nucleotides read TGTGCCAGCAGTTTTCTCGGACAGCCCTATGGCTACACCTTC. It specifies CASSFLGQPYGYTF.